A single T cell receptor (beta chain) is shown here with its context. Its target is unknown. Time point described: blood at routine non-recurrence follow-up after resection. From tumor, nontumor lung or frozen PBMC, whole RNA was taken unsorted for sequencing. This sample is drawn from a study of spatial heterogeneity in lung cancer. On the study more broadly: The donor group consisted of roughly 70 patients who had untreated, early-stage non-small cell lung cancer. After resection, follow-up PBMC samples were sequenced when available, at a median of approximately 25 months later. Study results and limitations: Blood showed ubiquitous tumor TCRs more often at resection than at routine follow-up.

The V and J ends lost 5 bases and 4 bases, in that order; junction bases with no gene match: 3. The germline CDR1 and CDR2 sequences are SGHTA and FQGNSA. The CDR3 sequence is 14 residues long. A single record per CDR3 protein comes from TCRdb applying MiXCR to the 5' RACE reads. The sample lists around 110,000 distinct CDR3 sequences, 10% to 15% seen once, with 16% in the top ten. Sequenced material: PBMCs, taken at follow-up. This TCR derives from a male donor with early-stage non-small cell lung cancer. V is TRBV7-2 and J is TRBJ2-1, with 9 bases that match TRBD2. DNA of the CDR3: TGTGCCAGCAGCCCAGGACTAGCGTACAATGAGCAGTTCTTC. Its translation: CASSPGLAYNEQFF.